The 17 T cell receptor beta chains given below trace back to one sample, sequenced in a study of OX40 agonist ivuxolimab in advanced cancers. TCRdb's table, derived via immunoSEQ multiplex PCR, lists solely in-frame clones and lacks some. The data contain about 69,000 clones, around 90% of them singletons. Specimen: CD4+ or CD8+ T cells sorted from blood, collected in a trial of the OX40 agonist ivuxolimab. The receptor source for this set is an adult with an advanced solid tumor such as melanoma, head and neck, liver or kidney cancer.

This clone was observed a few times. The chain links TRBV7-8 to TRBJ2-1; 8 positions match TRBD2. The V gene end was trimmed by 6 bases and the J gene end by 1 base; junction bases not matched to a gene: 2. The CDR3 consists of 14 residues. In germline, CDR1 is SGHVS, CDR2 FQNEAQ. The CDR3 region has the DNA TGTGCCAGCAGGAGCGGGAGATCCTACAATGAGCAGTTCTTC. It specifies CASRSGRSYNEQFF.

This clone was seen more than once but under ten times. At one of its ends the junction is not consistent with the germline gene, which may arise from a read error. Other DNA sequences within the sample encode an identical CDR3. The rearrangement uses TRBV5-4 and TRBJ2-5, with TRBD2 matching 7 bases. CDR3 length equals 14 residues. Germline loops: CDR1 SGHNT, CDR2 YYREEE (reference sequence). The DNA for the CDR3 is TGTGCCAGCAGTTTGGCGGGAGCCCAAGAGACCCAGTACTTC. As protein: CASSLAGAQETQYF.

The chain is built from TRBV10-3 and TRBJ2-3; D uncertain. V lost 0 bases and J lost 5, with 9 bases in between. This CDR3 is 14 amino acids long. The germline V gene encodes CDR1 ENHRY and CDR2 SYGVKD. The CDR3 loop is CAISESRVQDTQYF. The CDR3 DNA is TGTGCCATCAGTGAGTCACGAGTACAAGATACGCAGTATTTT.

The chain recombines TRBV5-1 with TRBJ2-1; 10 nucleotides line up with TRBD2. Germline lookup yields CDR1 SGHRS and CDR2 YFSETQ. J was trimmed by 7 bases and V by 1 base; bases with no gene match: 2. The CDR3 extends over 14 amino acids. This CDR3 is CASSLSSGGNEQFF. In DNA, the CDR3 is TGCGCCAGCAGCTTGAGTAGCGGGGGGAATGAGCAGTTCTTC.

V usage is TRBV7-9 and J usage is TRBJ2-1; D uncertain. This CDR3 region has 12 residues. CDR1 and CDR2 from the germline V gene are SEHNR and FQNEAQ (reference sequence). The germline V and J ends were trimmed by 3 bases and 9 bases, with 9 bases remaining between them. CDR3: CASSFEVGEQFF. As DNA, the CDR3 is TGTGCCAGCAGCTTCGAAGTGGGTGAGCAGTTCTTC.

The V gene is TRBV4-1, the J gene TRBJ2-3, with D uncertain. The germline V gene encodes CDR1 MGHRA and CDR2 YSYEKL. V was shortened by 0 bases and J by 1 base, with 11 bases between the two germline ends. The CDR3 totals 16 residues. The CDR3 DNA follows: TGCGCCAGCAGCCAAGACGTACTCCGGGGCACAGATACGCAGTATTTT. Protein product: CASSQDVLRGTDTQYF.

This chain uses TRBV15 with TRBJ2-3, with 9 bases aligning to TRBD2. Germline-derived CDR1 and CDR2 are LNHNV and YYDKDF (reference sequence). The CDR3 is 16 residues long. J lost 2 bases, V lost 5 bases, and 8 bases had no gene match. CDR3 protein: CATSHQSGRFTDTQYF. CDR3 nucleotides: TGTGCCACCAGCCACCAGAGCGGGAGGTTCACAGATACGCAGTATTTT.

The chain uses TRBV27 and TRBJ2-3, with TRBD2 as a possible D gene (6 bases). Trimming left V 6 bases short and J 6 bases short, with 13 bases between. The CDR3 runs 13 residues. Germline assignment: CDR1 MNHEY and CDR2 SMNVEV (reference sequence). CDR3 in amino acids: CASRPNGRDTQYF. For the CDR3, the DNA is TGTGCCAGCAGACCCAATGGGAGGGATACGCAGTATTTT.

The chain carries TRBV2 and TRBJ1-2; TRBD1 matches 9 bases. J lost 4 bases, V lost 6 bases, and 6 bases had no gene match. Germline V gene sequence: CDR1 SNHLY, CDR2 FYNNEI. The CDR3 runs 14 residues. The CDR3 coding sequence is TGTGCCAGCAGGGCCACAGGGGGCATCTATGGCTACACCTTC. It codes for CASRATGGIYGYTF.

V gene TRBV5-1 combines with J gene TRBJ2-2; 8 nucleotides agree with TRBD2. Germline V gene sequence: CDR1 SGHRS, CDR2 YFSETQ. CDR3 length: 16 residues. V was clipped by 1 base and J by 2 bases; unmatched bases: 4. The CDR3 bases are TGCGCCAGCAGCTTGAGTAGCGGGGCAAACACCGGGGAGCTGTTTTTT. Translation: CASSLSSGANTGELFF.

The V gene is TRBV6-4, the J gene TRBJ2-2, with D possibly matching TRBD1 (6 bases). Trimming took off 0 bases at V and 5 bases at J, with 19 bases between the two ends. The CDR3 has 18 residues. Germline V gives CDR1 MRHNA, CDR2 SNTAGT. The CDR3 sequence: CASSDSNRYRVRTGELFF. CDR3 sequence (DNA): TGTGCCAGCAGTGACTCGAATCGTTACAGGGTGAGGACCGGGGAGCTGTTTTTT.

The chain combines TRBV11-2 with TRBJ2-7; no clear D gene. This CDR3 has 14 amino acids. The V gene lost 3 bases and the J gene lost 1 base, with 10 bases spanning the gap. Germline V gene data show CDR1 as SGHAT and CDR2 as FQNNGV. The CDR3 region is CASSFYFQSYEQYF. CDR3 DNA: TGTGCCAGCAGCTTTTACTTCCAATCCTACGAGCAGTACTTC.

This chain joins TRBV5-1 and TRBJ2-3; D may be TRBD2 (5 bases). The CDR3 is made up of 15 amino acids. V gave up 6 bases and J gave up 8 bases, with 22 bases separating them. The germline V gene has CDR1 SGHRS and CDR2 YFSETQ. The CDR3 sequence: CASTQDFERTGTQYF. For the CDR3, the DNA is TGCGCCAGCACCCAAGATTTTGAAAGGACTGGTACGCAGTATTTT. The full variable domain, its missing parts supplied by reference TRBV5-1 and TRBJ2-3, is KAGVTQTPRYLIKTRGQQVTLSCSPISGHRSVSWYQQTPGQGLQFLFEYFSETQRNKGNFPGRFSGRQFSNSRSEMNVSTLELGDSALYLCASTQDFERTGTQYFGPGTRLTVL.

The chain is built from TRBV4-3 and TRBJ2-3; no definite D call. Per the germline V gene, CDR1 is LGHNA and CDR2 is YSLEER. V lost 0 bases to trimming and J lost 3 bases, with 10 bases between them. This CDR3 spans 15 amino acids. This chain's CDR3 is CASSQDGRVTDTQYF. The CDR3 nucleotides read TGCGCCAGCAGCCAAGATGGTAGGGTGACAGATACGCAGTATTTT.

This clone has only one observation. The chain has TRBV5-6 and TRBJ2-7; D is possibly TRBD1 (5 bases). Germline-derived CDR1 and CDR2 are SGHDT and YYEEEE. The CDR3 is 13 residues long. Between the trimmed V and J ends, which lost 5 bases and 2 bases, there was a span of 11 bases. CDR3 DNA: TGTGCCAGCAGTCAGGGTTCCACCTACGAGCAGTACTTC. Its protein product is CASSQGSTYEQYF. The variable domain in full, completed from reference TRBV5-6 and TRBJ2-7, reads DAGVTQSPTHLIKTRGQQVTLRCSPKSGHDTVSWYQQALGQGPQFIFQYYEEEERQRGNFPDRFSGHQFPNYSSELNVNALLLGDSALYLCASSQGSTYEQYFGPGTRLTVT.

The CDR3 sequence: CASSLPGASYEQYF. The CDR3 DNA follows: TGTGCCAGCAGCTTACCGGGAGCATCCTACGAGCAGTACTTC. The V and J genes are TRBV11-2 and TRBJ2-7, with D perhaps matching TRBD2 (6 bases). Trimming took 2 bases from V and 1 from J, leaving 9 bases between them. The germline V gene encodes CDR1 SGHAT and CDR2 FQNNGV. This CDR3 spans 14 amino acids.

The V call is TRBV29-1, the J call TRBJ2-3; 9 bases match TRBD2. The CDR3 runs to 14 residues. Germline trimming cut 7 bases from V and 5 bases from J; bases unmatched to any gene: 10. CDR1 and CDR2 from the germline V gene are SQVTM and ANQGSEA. CDR3 loop: CSAIAGAGGDTQYF. The CDR3 DNA reads as TGCAGCGCGATAGCGGGAGCCGGGGGAGATACGCAGTATTTT.